Each of the 32 T cell receptor beta chains below was sequenced from the same sample in a study of T cell changes during pregnancy in multiple sclerosis. Assay: immunoSEQ multiplex PCR; the TCRdb copy retains only in-frame clones and omits some. The table lists 57,000 or so clones, roughly 90% of them singletons, with 1% to 1.5% in the top ten. Here the sequenced sample was peripheral blood, taken in the second trimester of pregnancy. These receptors were collected from a female donor with multiple sclerosis, enrolled in a pregnancy study.

This clone showed up many times. V usage is TRBV29-1 and J usage is TRBJ1-1; maybe TRBD1 (6 bases). CDR1 and CDR2 from the germline V gene are SQVTM and ANQGSEA. The germline V and J ends were trimmed by 8 bases and 4 bases, with 11 bases remaining between them. The CDR3 extends over 11 amino acids. The CDR3 protein is CSTRTATEAFF. The CDR3 coding sequence is TGCAGCACCCGGACAGCCACTGAAGCTTTCTTT.

This clone counts as medium-sized (0.01 to 0.1%). The chain is built from TRBV2 and TRBJ2-6; no clear D. Looked up from germline, CDR1 is SNHLY and CDR2 is FYNNEI. V was shortened by 3 bases and J by 12 bases, with 3 bases between the two germline ends. The CDR3 has 10 amino acids. Here the CDR3 DNA reads TGTGCCAGCAGTGACAGCGTCCTGACTTTC. Translating gives CASSDSVLTF.

This chain uses TRBV15 with TRBJ2-7; D might be TRBD1 (6 bases). Trimming took off 5 bases at V and 4 bases at J, with 12 bases between the two ends. The CDR3 totals 13 residues. Germline V gene sequence: CDR1 LNHNV, CDR2 YYDKDF (reference sequence). The CDR3 sequence: CATSVLRGYEQYF. CDR3 bases: TGTGCCACCAGCGTCCTCAGGGGTTACGAGCAGTACTTC.

The genes are TRBV2 and TRBJ1-2, with no clear D. Trimming removed 4 bases from V and 5 bases from J, with 11 bases in between. The CDR3 sequence is 13 residues long. Looked up from germline, CDR1 is SNHLY and CDR2 is FYNNEI. DNA of the CDR3: TGTGCCAGCAGTGTGGCCAGGCTTTATGGCTACACCTTC. Encoded protein: CASSVARLYGYTF.

V and J are TRBV7-3 and TRBJ2-2; 7 bases fit TRBD1. V lost 0 bases, J lost 2 bases, and 6 bases stayed unmatched. Germline assignment: CDR1 SGHTA and CDR2 FQGTGA. The CDR3 extends over 17 amino acids. Here the CDR3 reads CASSLTPQGGNTGELFF. Written as DNA, the CDR3 is TGTGCCAGCAGCTTAACGCCTCAAGGGGGCAACACCGGGGAGCTGTTTTTT.

The chain has TRBV7-2 and TRBJ1-1; D unclear. The germline V gene encodes CDR1 SGHTA and CDR2 FQGNSA. Trimming pared 4 bases from V and 3 bases from J, leaving 9 bases between. The CDR3 loop spans 13 amino acids. The CDR3 DNA reads TGTGCCAGCAGCTCACTGAGGGACACTGAAGCTTTCTTT. Protein: CASSSLRDTEAFF. The whole variable domain, remainder taken from reference TRBV7-2 and TRBJ1-1, is GAGVSQSPSNKVTEKGKDVELRCDPISGHTALYWYRQSLGQGLEFLIYFQGNSAPDKSGLPSDRFSAERTGGSVSTLTIQRTQQEDSAVYLCASSSLRDTEAFFGQGTRLTVV.

This rearrangement joins TRBV5-1 to TRBJ2-1; 11 positions agree with TRBD2. From germline, CDR1 is SGHRS and CDR2 YFSETQ. The V and J ends lost 4 bases and 3 bases, in that order; junction bases with no gene match: 3. This CDR3 region has 15 residues. In DNA form, the CDR3 reads TGCGCCAGCAGCGAGGGACTAGCGGACTACAATGAGCAGTTCTTC. Translating gives CASSEGLADYNEQFF. Full variable domain (remainder filled in from reference TRBV5-1 and TRBJ2-1): KAGVTQTPRYLIKTRGQQVTLSCSPISGHRSVSWYQQTPGQGLQFLFEYFSETQRNKGNFPGRFSGRQFSNSRSEMNVSTLELGDSALYLCASSEGLADYNEQFFGPGTRLTVL.

This chain uses TRBV5-1 with TRBJ2-1, with 7 bases lining up with TRBD2. The CDR3 extends over 16 amino acids. Looked up from germline, CDR1 is SGHRS and CDR2 is YFSETQ. The J segment lost 4 bases and the V segment lost 4 bases, leaving 11 bases of the junction unmatched. CDR3 nucleotides: TGCGCCAGCAGCCTGTGGAATAGCGGGCTTTACAATGAGCAGTTCTTC. This codes for CASSLWNSGLYNEQFF. The variable domain in full, completed from reference TRBV5-1 and TRBJ2-1, reads KAGVTQTPRYLIKTRGQQVTLSCSPISGHRSVSWYQQTPGQGLQFLFEYFSETQRNKGNFPGRFSGRQFSNSRSEMNVSTLELGDSALYLCASSLWNSGLYNEQFFGPGTRLTVL.

The rearrangement links TRBV4-1 to TRBJ2-3; the match to TRBD2 covers 8 bases. The V segment lost 4 bases and the J segment 7 bases; nucleotides outside the gene matches: 25. This CDR3 is built from 20 residues. From germline, CDR1 is MGHRA and CDR2 YSYEKL. The CDR3 sequence is CASSLLVAGGPGDSMHTQYF. In DNA form, the CDR3 reads TGCGCCAGCAGCCTCCTTGTGGCGGGGGGTCCTGGGGATAGTATGCATACGCAGTATTTT.

The chain carries TRBV7-9 and TRBJ1-5, with TRBD1 as a possible D gene (5 bases). The germline V gene encodes CDR1 SEHNR and CDR2 FQNEAQ (reference sequence). The CDR3 runs 16 residues. V was shortened by 3 bases and J by 5 bases, with 17 bases between the two germline ends. The CDR3 region is CASSLSAGGTYQPQHF. The CDR3 DNA is TGTGCCAGCAGCTTGTCAGCGGGAGGGACCTATCAGCCCCAGCATTTT.

This chain connects TRBV5-6 to TRBJ2-5; D is perhaps TRBD1 (6 bases). V gave up 0 bases and J gave up 3 bases, with 9 bases separating them. Germline V gene sequence: CDR1 SGHDT, CDR2 YYEEEE. The CDR3 is 14 amino acids. The CDR3 DNA sequence: TGTGCCAGCAGCTTGGGTCCAGGGGAAGAGACCCAGTACTTC. Protein sequence: CASSLGPGEETQYF.

The genes are TRBV7-9 and TRBJ1-1; D is unclear. With 3 bases removed from V and 2 bases from J, the gap between germline ends came to 7 bases. The CDR3 runs to 13 residues. The germline gives CDR1 SEHNR, CDR2 FQNEAQ (reference sequence). The CDR3 DNA is TGTGCCAGCAGCTTGGTCAGAAACACTGAAGCTTTCTTT. Amino acid sequence: CASSLVRNTEAFF.

The CDR3 DNA sequence: TGTGCCAGTAGTCCCGGACTGTGGGCCTCTGGGGCCAACGTCCTGACTTTC. Translation: CASSPGLWASGANVLTF. This chain uses TRBV19 with TRBJ2-6, with D perhaps matching TRBD2 (5 bases). V was clipped by 5 bases and J by 0 bases, with 14 bases between them. Germline V CDR1 and CDR2: LNHDA, SQIVND (reference sequence). The CDR3 sequence is 17 residues long.

This clone was found once. The chain uses TRBV6-6 and TRBJ2-4; possible D gene TRBD1, 5 bases. The V gene lost 4 bases and the J gene lost 0 bases, with 10 bases spanning the gap. In germline, CDR1 is MNHNY, CDR2 SVGAGI (reference sequence). The length of the CDR3 is 15 residues. For the CDR3, the DNA is TGTGCCAGCAGTTTGACAGAGATAGCCAAAAACATTCAGTACTTC. Translation: CASSLTEIAKNIQYF.

The chain has TRBV5-1 and TRBJ1-1; no clear D gene. The germline V gene has CDR1 SGHRS and CDR2 YFSETQ. Trimming cost V 4 bases and J 1 base, with 11 bases left between them. The CDR3 length is 14 residues. Here the CDR3 reads CASSPSPANTEAFF. CDR3 coding DNA: TGCGCCAGCAGCCCGAGCCCCGCGAACACTGAAGCTTTCTTT.

The J gene is TRBJ2-1, the V gene TRBV10-1, with TRBD2 matching 7 bases. The CDR3 consists of 15 residues. The germline V gene has CDR1 WNHNN and CDR2 SYGVQD (reference sequence). V lost 2 bases, J lost 4 bases, and 5 bases stayed unmatched. The CDR3, as DNA: TGCGCCAGCAGTGAGAGGTTGCGGGGGTACAATGAGCAGTTCTTC. It yields the protein CASSERLRGYNEQFF.

This chain joins TRBV20-1 and TRBJ2-3; D gene uncertain. This CDR3 has 11 residues. CDR1 and CDR2 from the germline V gene are DFQATT and SNEGSKA (reference sequence). V lost 6 bases, J lost 6 bases, and 10 bases lay in between. The CDR3 loop is CSASRPDTQYF. Here the CDR3 DNA reads TGCAGTGCCAGTCGCCCGGATACGCAGTATTTT.

The J gene is TRBJ1-5, the V gene TRBV2, with TRBD1 identical over 9 bases. The CDR3 length is 13 residues. From germline, CDR1 is SNHLY and CDR2 FYNNEI. The V and J ends lost 10 bases and 4 bases, in that order; junction bases with no gene match: 5. The CDR3 DNA reads as TGTGCCACCTCCGGGACAGGGAATCAGCCCCAGCATTTT. This gives the protein CATSGTGNQPQHF.

J is TRBJ2-3 and V is TRBV5-1; D call uncertain. V was trimmed by 2 bases and J by 6 bases, leaving 16 bases between them. There are 15 residues in the CDR3. Germline V gene data show CDR1 as SGHRS and CDR2 as YFSETQ. CDR3 nucleotide sequence: TGCGCCAGCAGCTTAAGAAATCCAGGCAGGGATACGCAGTATTTT. Translated: CASSLRNPGRDTQYF. The full variable domain, completed using reference TRBV5-1 and TRBJ2-3, is KAGVTQTPRYLIKTRGQQVTLSCSPISGHRSVSWYQQTPGQGLQFLFEYFSETQRNKGNFPGRFSGRQFSNSRSEMNVSTLELGDSALYLCASSLRNPGRDTQYFGPGTRLTVL.

J is TRBJ1-6 and V is TRBV13; no clear D. V dropped 1 base and J dropped 9 bases, with 16 bases sitting between them. The germline V gene has CDR1 PRHDT and CDR2 FYEKMQ (reference sequence). The CDR3 loop spans 16 amino acids. The CDR3 protein is CASSLAARGQSSPLHF. The CDR3 region has the DNA TGTGCCAGCAGCTTAGCGGCTCGGGGTCAGAGTTCACCCCTCCACTTT.

The chain uses TRBV19 and TRBJ1-1, with 11 bases that match TRBD1. CDR3 size: 18 residues. In germline, CDR1 is LNHDA, CDR2 SQIVND (reference sequence). V lost 5 bases and J lost 3; bases outside the gene matches: 14. CDR3 loop: CASSPRTGGRRADTEAFF. In nucleotides, the CDR3 is TGTGCCAGTAGTCCCCGGACAGGGGGCCGGCGGGCGGACACTGAAGCTTTCTTT.

This clone was observed once. The chain employs TRBV6-5 and TRBJ1-1; 9 bases agree with TRBD1. V lost 7 bases and J lost 6; bases outside the gene matches: 3. Germline V gives CDR1 MNHEY, CDR2 SVGAGI. CDR3 length equals 12 residues. The DNA of the CDR3 is TGTGCCAGCACCCGACAGGGGGCTGAAGCTTTCTTT. As protein: CASTRQGAEAFF.

V gene TRBV2 combines with J gene TRBJ2-5; possibly TRBD1 for D (5 bases). Trimming removed 7 bases from V and 7 bases from J, with 16 bases in between. The CDR3 contains 13 residues. From germline, CDR1 is SNHLY and CDR2 FYNNEI. CDR3 nucleotides: TGTGCCAGCACCCCAGGGCCCCTGGGGACCCAGTACTTC. Amino acid sequence: CASTPGPLGTQYF.

The chain has TRBV6-5 and TRBJ1-2, with 10 bases matching TRBD1. The CDR3 loop spans 15 amino acids. The germline V gene has CDR1 MNHEY and CDR2 SVGAGI. The trim removed 2 bases at V and 6 bases at J, leaving 6 bases unmatched. The CDR3 DNA reads as TGTGCCAGCAGTTACCGCGGGACAGGGGAGGATGGCTACACCTTC. Protein sequence: CASSYRGTGEDGYTF.

This chain uses TRBV7-8 with TRBJ1-1; D is unresolved. The CDR3 is 14 amino acids. The V end was cut by 5 bases, the J end by 8 bases, with 18 bases between. Germline V gives CDR1 SGHVS, CDR2 FQNEAQ. Written as DNA, the CDR3 is TGTGCCAGCAGCCTCATGTCCACCGAGGCAGAAGCTTTCTTT. Amino acids: CASSLMSTEAEAFF.

V usage is TRBV13 and J usage is TRBJ1-2; 7 nucleotides align to TRBD1. V gave up 4 bases and J gave up 4 bases; unmatched junction bases: 3. CDR3 size: 13 residues. In germline, CDR1 is PRHDT, CDR2 FYEKMQ (reference sequence). CDR3 in DNA: TGTGCCAGCAGCTCGGGACAGATCTATGGCTACACCTTC. Translated, it gives CASSSGQIYGYTF. The full variable domain, rest sourced from reference TRBV13 and TRBJ1-2, is AAGVIQSPRHLIKEKRETATLKCYPIPRHDTVYWYQQGPGQDPQFLISFYEKMQSDKGSIPDRFSAQQFSDYHSELNMSSLELGDSALYFCASSSGQIYGYTFGSGTRLTVV.

The chain employs TRBV4-2 and TRBJ2-5, with 11 bases fitting TRBD2. The ends lost 1 base at V and 4 bases at J; junction bases unmatched: 8. The CDR3 runs to 17 residues. CDR1 is LGHNA and CDR2 is YNFKEQ in the germline V gene. CDR3 sequence: CASSQGKGLADPETQYF. In DNA, the CDR3 is TGTGCCAGCAGCCAAGGAAAGGGACTAGCGGACCCAGAGACCCAGTACTTC.

This chain connects TRBV15 to TRBJ1-2; D not resolved. Trimming pared 0 bases from V and 7 bases from J, leaving 18 bases between. The CDR3 runs 16 residues. In germline, CDR1 is LNHNV, CDR2 YYDKDF (reference sequence). CDR3 sequence reads: CATSRDPEGAGSGYTF. The CDR3 bases are TGTGCCACCAGCAGAGATCCAGAGGGCGCGGGCTCTGGCTACACCTTC.

V and J are TRBV6-6 and TRBJ1-1; 7 bases agree with TRBD1. Germline CDR1 is MNHNY and CDR2 is SVGAGI (reference sequence). The CDR3 spans 14 residues. After removal of 6 bases from V and 6 bases from J, the junction contained 10 bases not matched to a gene. The CDR3 region is CASSPSGGGAEAFF. For the CDR3, the DNA is TGTGCCAGCAGCCCATCCGGAGGGGGCGCTGAAGCTTTCTTT.

The chain couples TRBV27 to TRBJ1-3; unclear D gene. Trimming cost V 10 bases and J 0 bases, with 13 bases left between them. This CDR3 region has 14 residues. Germline V gene lookup returns CDR1 MNHEY and CDR2 SMNVEV (reference sequence). In nucleotides, the CDR3 is TGTGCCACCCCGGCTGGACTCTCTGGAAACACCATATATTTT. It specifies CATPAGLSGNTIYF.

The table lists this clone with a count of one. V is TRBV19 and J is TRBJ1-1; TRBD1 agrees at 11 bases. Trimming at V came to 3 bases and at J to 12 bases, leaving 6 bases not matched to a gene. From germline, CDR1 is LNHDA and CDR2 SQIVND (reference sequence). The CDR3 extends over 13 amino acids. DNA of the CDR3: TGTGCCAGTAGTATTGGACAGGGGGCGCCAACTTTCTTT. Protein: CASSIGQGAPTFF.

The rearrangement uses TRBV30 and TRBJ2-5; D possibly corresponds to TRBD1 (6 bases). This CDR3 spans 21 amino acids. The V and J ends lost 1 base and 5 bases respectively, with 35 bases between them. CDR1 is GTSNPN and CDR2 is SVGIG in the germline V gene (reference sequence). In DNA form, the CDR3 reads TGTGCCTGGAGTGCGGGCGTGTGGACACGGGGATACAGGGACCACATGGAGACCCAGTACTTC. This encodes CAWSAGVWTRGYRDHMETQYF. Looking up the rest from reference TRBV30 and TRBJ2-5 gives the full variable domain: SQTIHQWPATLVQPVGSPLSLECTVEGTSNPNLYWYRQAAGRGLQLLFYSVGIGQISSEVPQNLSASRPQDRQFILSSKKLLLSDSGFYLCAWSAGVWTRGYRDHMETQYFGPGTRLLVL.